These T cell receptor beta chains were read from a single sample in a study of OX40 agonist ivuxolimab in advanced cancers. Only in-frame clones appear in the TCRdb table, and some are missing; sequencing was by immunoSEQ multiplex PCR. Among about 69,000 clones, roughly nine tenths were seen once, and the ten largest hold around 0.3%. This material consisted of CD4+ or CD8+ T cells sorted from blood, taken in a trial of the OX40 agonist ivuxolimab. The receptors were gathered from an adult with an advanced solid tumor such as melanoma, head and neck, liver or kidney cancer. Each CDR3 is given with its conserved first and last residue. The D gene is left open where the match is weak. Clone size is given for some rows only: seen once, a few or many times, or a class if the clone is expanded.

V	D	size	J	CDR3	DNA
TRBV4-1	.	.	TRBJ2-1	CASSQDLGSYNEQFF	TGCGCCAGCAGCCAAGATTTGGGCAGCTACAATGAGCAGTTCTTC
TRBV28	.	.	TRBJ2-7	CASSLVEGMDEQYF	TGTGCCAGCAGTTTGGTAGAGGGGATGGACGAGCAGTACTTC
TRBV5-4	TRBD2	.	TRBJ2-2	CASAPGLAGSTGELFF	TGTGCCAGCGCTCCGGGACTAGCGGGAAGCACCGGGGAGCTGTTTTTT
TRBV5-4	TRBD2	once	TRBJ2-1	CASSSGLAGRNEQFF	TGTGCCAGCAGCTCGGGACTAGCGGGAAGAAATGAGCAGTTCTTC
TRBV12-5	.	.	TRBJ2-7	CASGSADSTYEQYF	TGTGCTAGTGGTTCGGCCGACTCTACCTACGAGCAGTACTTC
TRBV19	TRBD2	once	TRBJ2-3	CASSLRTSGSWSTDTQYF	TGTGCCAGTAGTCTAAGGACTAGCGGGAGTTGGAGCACAGATACGCAGTATTTT
TRBV11-2	.	.	TRBJ2-7	CASQQGREQYF	TGTGCCAGCCAACAGGGTCGCGAGCAGTACTTC
TRBV28	TRBD2	medium-sized	TRBJ2-7	CASSLYVLAGGLGQYF	TGTGCCAGCAGTTTATACGTACTAGCGGGAGGTTTGGGGCAGTACTTC
TRBV11-2	TRBD2	.	TRBJ2-7	CASSLVSGRAGGEQYF	TGTGCCAGCAGCTTAGTTAGCGGGAGGGCCGGGGGCGAGCAGTACTTC
TRBV4-1	TRBD1	.	TRBJ1-4	CASKDRGLEKLFF	TGCGCCAGCAAAGACAGGGGGCTTGAAAAACTGTTTTTT
TRBV28	.	once	TRBJ1-6	CASSYWNSPLHF	TGTGCCAGCAGTTACTGGAATTCACCCCTCCACTTT
TRBV5-8	TRBD2	.	TRBJ2-1	CASSLGGTSGYNEQFF	TGTGCCAGCAGCTTGGGGGGGACTAGCGGATACAATGAGCAGTTCTTC
TRBV7-6	.	.	TRBJ2-1	CASSMSYSSYNEQFF	TGTGCCAGCAGCATGAGTTATAGCTCCTACAATGAGCAGTTCTTC
TRBV2	TRBD1	.	TRBJ1-1	CASQTGTGVEAFF	TGTGCCAGCCAGACCGGGACAGGGGTTGAAGCTTTCTTT
TRBV10-3	.	.	TRBJ2-2	CAISESTGAMVGELFF	TGTGCCATCAGTGAGTCGACGGGAGCAATGGTCGGGGAGCTGTTTTTT
TRBV5-1	TRBD2	.	TRBJ2-1	CASSHQKAGASHEQFF	TGCGCCAGCAGCCACCAGAAAGCGGGAGCTTCCCATGAGCAGTTCTTC
TRBV5-6	TRBD1	.	TRBJ1-1	CASSPQGAGGLRAFF	TGTGCCAGCAGCCCCCAGGGGGCCGGGGGCCTGCGAGCTTTCTTT
TRBV5-6	.	.	TRBJ1-1	CASSLGPTRNTEAFF	TGTGCCAGCAGCTTGGGACCGACAAGGAACACTGAAGCTTTCTTT
TRBV5-1	TRBD1	.	TRBJ2-3	CASSPGDRDLDTQYF	TGCGCCAGCAGCCCTGGGGACAGGGATTTAGATACGCAGTATTTT
TRBV6-6	.	.	TRBJ2-7	CASSKASQGGNEQYF	TGTGCCAGCAGTAAGGCCTCACAGGGAGGGAACGAGCAGTACTTC
TRBV6-1	.	.	TRBJ1-3	CASRWGTGNTIYF	TGTGCCAGCAGGTGGGGCACTGGAAACACCATATATTTT
TRBV6-5	.	.	TRBJ1-5	CASSLRRDSNQPQHF	TGTGCCAGCAGTCTGCGGCGGGACAGCAATCAGCCCCAGCATTTT
TRBV5-1	TRBD1	few	TRBJ1-2	CASSLDRGRGYGYTF	TGCGCCAGCAGCTTGGACAGGGGGCGAGGGTATGGCTACACCTTC
TRBV2	.	.	TRBJ2-3	CASSEVRDTQYF	TGTGCCAGCAGTGAAGTTCGGGATACGCAGTATTTT
TRBV5-1	.	.	TRBJ1-1	CASSQTGPGLNTEAFF	TGCGCCAGCAGCCAGACAGGCCCGGGGTTGAACACTGAAGCTTTCTTT
TRBV6-1	TRBD1	.	TRBJ2-1	CASSRTGEYNEQFF	TGTGCCAGCAGCAGGACAGGGGAATACAATGAGCAGTTCTTC
TRBV4-2	.	.	TRBJ2-2	CASSLVRTGELFF	TGTGCCAGCAGCTTGGTGAGGACCGGGGAGCTGTTTTTT
TRBV18	.	.	TRBJ1-2	CASSPQGGNYGYTF	TGTGCCAGCTCACCACAAGGGGGTAACTATGGCTACACCTTC
TRBV2	.	.	TRBJ1-3	CASSNSWVNTIYF	TGTGCCAGCAGTAACAGCTGGGTAAACACCATATATTTT
TRBV7-8	.	.	TRBJ1-5	CASSFSGARNQPQHF	TGTGCCAGCAGCTTTTCCGGGGCGCGCAATCAGCCCCAGCATTTT
TRBV6-5	.	.	TRBJ2-5	CASSGTSRETQYF	TGTGCCAGCAGTGGGACCTCGAGGGAGACCCAGTACTTC
TRBV7-9	TRBD1	.	TRBJ1-3	CASSRDSTGNTIYF	TGTGCCAGCAGCCGGGACAGTACTGGAAACACCATATATTTT
TRBV20-1	TRBD2	.	TRBJ2-1	CSARSSGGRFF	TGCAGTGCTCGATCTAGCGGAGGACGGTTCTTC
TRBV9	TRBD1	.	TRBJ1-3	CASSAMGQGGNTIYF	TGTGCCAGCAGCGCCATGGGACAGGGCGGAAACACCATATATTTT
TRBV6-5	.	.	TRBJ1-1	CASWVGLGVVTEAFF	TGCGCCAGCTGGGTGGGGTTGGGCGTAGTCACTGAAGCTTTCTTT
TRBV11-2	.	.	TRBJ2-1	CASSLKDRGLTNEQFF	TGTGCCAGCAGCTTAAAGGACAGAGGACTTACAAATGAGCAGTTCTTC